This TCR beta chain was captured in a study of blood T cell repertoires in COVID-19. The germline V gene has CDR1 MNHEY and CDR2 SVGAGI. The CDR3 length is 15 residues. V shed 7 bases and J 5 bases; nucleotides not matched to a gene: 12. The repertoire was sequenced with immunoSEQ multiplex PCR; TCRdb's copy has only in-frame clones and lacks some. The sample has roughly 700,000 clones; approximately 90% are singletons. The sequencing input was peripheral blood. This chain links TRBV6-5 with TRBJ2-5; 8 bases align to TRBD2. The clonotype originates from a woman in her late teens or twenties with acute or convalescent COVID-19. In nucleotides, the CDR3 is TGTGCCAGCACCCGAACCACTAGCGGAGGCGAGACCCAGTACTTC. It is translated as CASTRTTSGGETQYF.